Presented here are 17 T cell receptor beta chains from one specimen sequenced in a study of regulatory T cells in long-lasting Graves disease. To make TCR beta libraries, researchers used iRepertoire HTBI primers and Arm-PCR of CDR3 regions. TCRdb recomputed calls from the multiplex PCR reads with MiXCR, one row per CDR3 protein. The sample contains approximately 350,000 distinct CDR3 sequences, approximately 10% of which appear only once. The time point here: newly diagnosed GD, antithyroid drugs for less than 3 months. PBMC RNA was the source of the TCR library. These data were also reused for a study on T cells in Graves' hyperthyroidism and ophthalmopathy.

The sequencing here drew on peripheral blood mononuclear cells (PBMCs), taken at new diagnosis, from a patient treated with antithyroid drugs. The receptors were gathered from a woman in her late teens or twenties with Graves disease.

This clonotype has a count of ten or more. The chain recombines TRBV24-1 with TRBJ2-5; no reliable D call. Trimming shortened V by 7 bases and J by 7 bases, and 15 bases separated the two germline ends. The CDR3 is made up of 13 amino acids. Germline values: CDR1 KGHDR, CDR2 SFDVKD. The CDR3 spells CATSSPEFGTQYF. The CDR3 DNA reads TGTGCCACCAGCTCCCCCGAGTTCGGGACCCAGTACTTC.

This clonotype was picked up many times. The rearrangement uses TRBV6-1 and TRBJ2-2, with 10 bases matching TRBD1. This CDR3 has 15 residues. J gave up 5 bases and V 6 bases, and 6 bases lay outside the gene matches. Looked up from germline, CDR1 is MNHNS and CDR2 is SASEGT. CDR3 region: CASRRGQGVTGELFF. In nucleotides, the CDR3 is TGTGCCAGCAGACGCGGACAGGGGGTGACCGGGGAGCTGTTTTTT.

CDR3 DNA sequence: TGCAGCGCCCAAACAGGGATAAACTACGAGCAGTACTTC. Its protein product is CSAQTGINYEQYF. The chain joins TRBV29-1 to TRBJ2-7, with TRBD1 as a possible D gene (6 bases). Trimming left V 7 bases short and J 3 bases short, with 16 bases between. The CDR3 contains 13 residues. Germline CDR1 SQVTM, CDR2 ANQGSEA.

This clonotype was detected a few times. V is TRBV7-9 and J is TRBJ2-3, with 8 bases fitting TRBD2. With 7 bases clipped from V and 4 bases from J, the junction kept 10 bases outside the gene matches. The CDR3 loop spans 15 amino acids. Germline lookup yields CDR1 SEHNR and CDR2 FQNEAQ (reference sequence). The CDR3 region is CASTRAGGAADTQYF. The CDR3, as DNA: TGTGCCAGCACGAGGGCCGGGGGGGCCGCAGATACGCAGTATTTT.

This clonotype came up a few times. V usage is TRBV7-9 and J usage is TRBJ1-1; maybe TRBD1 (5 bases). The V gene lost 3 bases and the J gene lost 0 bases, with 14 bases spanning the gap. Germline values: CDR1 SEHNR, CDR2 FQNEAQ (reference sequence). The CDR3 is made up of 16 amino acids. For the CDR3, the DNA is TGTGCCAGCAGCTTGTGGAGGGGATTAATGAACACTGAAGCTTTCTTT. It encodes CASSLWRGLMNTEAFF.

This clonotype was seen a few times. The rearrangement joins TRBV7-6 to TRBJ2-2, with D maybe TRBD1 (6 bases). Trimming took off 4 bases at V and 2 bases at J, with 17 bases between the two ends. Germline V CDR1 and CDR2: SGHVS, FNYEAQ. The CDR3 sequence is 17 residues long. Here the CDR3 reads CASSYQPGQSNTGELFF. As DNA, the CDR3 is TGTGCCAGCAGCTACCAGCCCGGACAGAGCAACACCGGGGAGCTGTTTTTT.

As regards this clonotype: One base away lies a much larger clone, so this may be a sequencing read error. The chain couples TRBV6-9 to TRBJ2-7; D perhaps matches TRBD1 (6 bases). The V gene's germline CDR1 is MNHGY and CDR2 SVAAGI. V was clipped by 4 bases and J by 2 bases, with 9 bases between them. The CDR3 loop spans 13 amino acids. The CDR3 loop is CASSSTGTYEQYF. CDR3 nucleotide sequence: TGTGCCAGCAGTTCGACAGGTACCTACGAGCAGTACTTC.

The chain employs TRBV9 and TRBJ2-5; 9 nucleotides line up with TRBD2. The CDR3 extends over 15 amino acids. The V and J ends lost 0 bases and 5 bases, in that order; junction bases with no gene match: 5. Germline CDR1 and CDR2: SGDLS and YYNGEE. The CDR3 DNA reads TGTGCCAGCAGCGTAGAGGCGGGAGGGCCTGAGACCCAGTACTTC. Translating it yields CASSVEAGGPETQYF.

Note on this clonotype: Mismatch with germline at one junction end may stem from a read error. The chain joins TRBV7-7 to TRBJ2-2, with TRBD2 identical over 13 bases. The CDR3 extends over 16 amino acids. Germline-derived CDR1 and CDR2 are SSHAT and FNYEAQ (reference sequence). CDR3 sequence reads: CASSSGLAGFTGELFF. The CDR3 DNA reads TGTGCTAGCAGCTCGGGACTAGCGGGATTCACCGGGGAGCTGTTTTTT.

Comments on this clonotype: Possible read error: a much larger clone is one base away. The J gene is TRBJ1-1, the V gene TRBV12-3 or TRBV12-4; no clear D gene. This CDR3 has 15 amino acids. CDR3 sequence (DNA): TGTGCCAGCGGTTTAAGGACTCGGGAATTGTGGGAAGCTTTCTTT. Translated, it gives CASGLRTRELWEAFF.

Turning to this clonotype: The conserved phenylalanine or tryptophan is not found at the CDR3 terminus, so this likely reflects a read error. It is unclear where the CDR3 begins or ends on the DNA, so no DNA is shown, and the CDR3 is as TCRdb lists it. The chain joins TRBV5-1 to TRBJ2-7; the table gives TRBD1 as D, unverified against the DNA. Germline-derived CDR1 and CDR2 are SGHRS and YFSETQ. Both ends counted, the CDR3 spans 12 residues. The CDR3 here is CASSLGGTEPYL.

The J gene is TRBJ2-7, the V gene TRBV12-5; D may be TRBD1 (6 bases). The CDR3 runs to 15 residues. The V end was cut by 6 bases, the J end by 1 base, with 16 bases between. Germline CDR1 and CDR2: LGHNT and FRNRAP. CDR3 residues: CASGSTRQASYEQYV. As DNA, the CDR3 is TGTGCTAGTGGCTCCACTAGACAGGCGTCCTACGAGCAGTACGTC.

The table lists this clonotype with a few counts. A read error is possible here, since a much larger clone lies one base away. The gene calls are TRBV12-3 or TRBV12-4 and TRBJ1-2; unclear D gene. The CDR3 sequence is 13 residues long. V was trimmed by 3 bases and J by 4 bases, leaving 9 bases between them. The CDR3 loop reads CASSFVRPYGYTF. DNA of the CDR3: TGTGCCAGCAGTTTTGTCAGACCCTATGGCTACACCTTC.

The table lists this clonotype with many counts. This chain links TRBV18 with TRBJ1-6; 10 positions agree with TRBD1. Trimming cost V 0 bases and J 7 bases; bases outside gene matches: 3. CDR1 and CDR2 from the germline V gene are KGHSH and LQKENI. This CDR3 has 16 residues. CDR3 in amino acids: CASSPPGQGQNSPLHF. CDR3 in DNA: TGTGCCAGCTCACCACCGGGACAGGGGCAAAATTCACCCCTCCACTTT.

Concerning this clonotype itself: A much more abundant neighbour one base away suggests this may be a read error. The rearrangement joins TRBV6-1 to TRBJ1-5; 7 bases line up with TRBD1. This CDR3 is built from 15 residues. Germline V lookup: CDR1 MNHNS, CDR2 SASEGT. The ends lost 6 bases at V and 3 bases at J; junction bases unmatched: 8. In DNA, the CDR3 is TGTGCCAGCAGAGGGACAGTAAATAACAATCAGCCCCAGCATTTT. It encodes CASRGTVNNNQPQHF.

There are many counts of this clonotype. The rearrangement joins TRBV12-3 or TRBV12-4 to TRBJ2-7; D could derive from TRBD1 or TRBD2 (5 bases each). V lost 5 bases and J lost 0, with 14 bases in between. The CDR3 is 15 amino acids. The chain's CDR3 is CASSHGGPLSYEQYF. The CDR3 DNA is TGTGCCAGCAGTCATGGGGGTCCCCTCTCCTACGAGCAGTACTTC.

This clonotype has ten or more counts. The J gene is TRBJ2-2, the V gene TRBV11-2; no clear D gene. Germline CDR1 and CDR2: SGHAT and FQNNGV. This CDR3 is built from 11 residues. V lost 8 bases and J lost 13, with 14 bases in between. Here the CDR3 DNA reads TGTGCCAGCGAATCGGAAGGACGGCTGTTTTTT. Amino acid sequence: CASESEGRLFF.